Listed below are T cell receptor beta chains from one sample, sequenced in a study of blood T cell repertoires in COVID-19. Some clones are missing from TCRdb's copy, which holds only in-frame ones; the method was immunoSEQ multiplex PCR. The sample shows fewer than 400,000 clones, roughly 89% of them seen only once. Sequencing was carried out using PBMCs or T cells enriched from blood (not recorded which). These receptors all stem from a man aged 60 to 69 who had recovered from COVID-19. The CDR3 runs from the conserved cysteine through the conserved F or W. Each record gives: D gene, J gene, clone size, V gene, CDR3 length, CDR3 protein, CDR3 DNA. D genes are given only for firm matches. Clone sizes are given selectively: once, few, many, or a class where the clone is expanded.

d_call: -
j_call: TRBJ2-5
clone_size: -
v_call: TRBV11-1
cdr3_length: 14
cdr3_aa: CASSLDAGKETQYF
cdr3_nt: TGTGCCAGCAGCTTAGATGCAGGGAAAGAGACCCAGTACTTC

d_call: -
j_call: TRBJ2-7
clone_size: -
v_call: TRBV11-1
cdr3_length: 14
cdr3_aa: CASSSRDMVYEQYF
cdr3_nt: TGTGCCAGCAGCTCCCGGGACATGGTCTACGAGCAGTACTTC

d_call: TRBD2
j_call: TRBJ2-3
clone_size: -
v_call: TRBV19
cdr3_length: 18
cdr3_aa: CASSNPRLAGISENTQYF
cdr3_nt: TGTGCCAGTAGTAACCCCAGACTAGCGGGAATCTCCGAAAATACGCAGTATTTT

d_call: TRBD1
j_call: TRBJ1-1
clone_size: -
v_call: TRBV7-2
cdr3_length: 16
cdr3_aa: CASSSLRTGVNTEAFF
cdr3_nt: TGTGCCAGCAGCTCTCTGCGGACAGGGGTGAACACTGAAGCTTTCTTT

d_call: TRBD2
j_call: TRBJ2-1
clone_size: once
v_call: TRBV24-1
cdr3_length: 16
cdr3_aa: CATSDPPGTSVYEQFF
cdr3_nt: TGTGCCACCAGTGATCCCCCCGGGACTAGTGTCTATGAGCAGTTCTTC

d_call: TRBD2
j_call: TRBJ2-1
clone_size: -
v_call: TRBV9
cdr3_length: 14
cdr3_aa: CASSVVGAGNEQFF
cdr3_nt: TGTGCCAGCAGCGTAGTGGGAGCGGGAAATGAGCAGTTCTTC

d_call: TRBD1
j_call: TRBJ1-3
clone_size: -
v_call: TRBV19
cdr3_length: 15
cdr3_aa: CASTWTGGIGNTIYF
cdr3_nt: TGTGCCAGTACCTGGACAGGGGGTATTGGAAACACCATATATTTT

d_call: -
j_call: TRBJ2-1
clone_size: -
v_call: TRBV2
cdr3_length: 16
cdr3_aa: CASSELGDPAYNEQFF
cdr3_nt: TGTGCCAGCAGTGAACTGGGAGATCCAGCCTACAATGAGCAGTTCTTC

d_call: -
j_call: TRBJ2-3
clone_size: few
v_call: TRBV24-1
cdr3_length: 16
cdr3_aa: CATSDQLSGRTDTQYF
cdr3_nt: TGTGCCACCAGTGACCAACTTAGCGGCCGCACAGATACGCAGTATTTT

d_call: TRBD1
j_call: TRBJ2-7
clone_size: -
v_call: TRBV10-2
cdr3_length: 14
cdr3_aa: CASSEDRGPHEQYF
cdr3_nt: TGCGCCAGCAGTGAGGACAGGGGTCCCCACGAGCAGTACTTC

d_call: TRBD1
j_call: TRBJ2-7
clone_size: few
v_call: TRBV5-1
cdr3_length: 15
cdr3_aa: CASSPRDRGSYEQYF
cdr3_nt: TGCGCCAGCAGTCCTCGGGACAGGGGTAGCTACGAGCAGTACTTC

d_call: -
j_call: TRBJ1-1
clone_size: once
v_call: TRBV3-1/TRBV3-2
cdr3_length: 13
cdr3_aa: CASSQVTQTEAFF
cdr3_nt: TGTGCCAGCAGCCAAGTCACCCAGACTGAAGCTTTCTTT

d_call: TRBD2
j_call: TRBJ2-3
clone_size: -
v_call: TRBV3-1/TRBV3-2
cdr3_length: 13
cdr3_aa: CASSPGTRDTQYF
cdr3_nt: TGTGCCAGCAGCCCTGGGACTAGAGATACGCAGTATTTT

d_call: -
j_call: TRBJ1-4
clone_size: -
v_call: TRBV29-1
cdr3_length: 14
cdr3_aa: CSVGDTSTNEKLFF
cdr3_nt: TGCAGCGTTGGGGACACTTCAACTAATGAAAAACTGTTTTTT

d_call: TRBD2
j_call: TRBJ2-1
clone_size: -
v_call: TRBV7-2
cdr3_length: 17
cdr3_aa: CASSLVGLAGSYNEQFF
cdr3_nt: TGTGCCAGCAGCTTAGTCGGGCTAGCGGGCTCCTACAATGAGCAGTTCTTC

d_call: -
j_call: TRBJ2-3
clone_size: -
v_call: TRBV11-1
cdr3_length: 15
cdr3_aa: CASSLLDHGTDTQYF
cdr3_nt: TGTGCCAGCAGCTTACTAGATCACGGAACAGATACGCAGTATTTT

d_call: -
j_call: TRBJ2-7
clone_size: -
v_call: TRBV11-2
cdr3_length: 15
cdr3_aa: CASSLDLGSFYEQYF
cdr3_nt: TGTGCCAGCAGCTTAGATCTAGGTAGTTTCTACGAGCAGTACTTC

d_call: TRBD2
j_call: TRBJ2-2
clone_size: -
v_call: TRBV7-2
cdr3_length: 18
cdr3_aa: CASSRNPGRGGNTGELFF
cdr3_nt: TGTGCCAGCAGCAGGAACCCCGGGAGGGGAGGGAACACCGGGGAGCTGTTTTTT

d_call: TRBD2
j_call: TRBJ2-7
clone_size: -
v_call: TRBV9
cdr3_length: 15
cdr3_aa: CASSVVAGGFREQYF
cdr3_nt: TGTGCCAGCAGCGTAGTGGCGGGAGGGTTTCGAGAGCAGTACTTC